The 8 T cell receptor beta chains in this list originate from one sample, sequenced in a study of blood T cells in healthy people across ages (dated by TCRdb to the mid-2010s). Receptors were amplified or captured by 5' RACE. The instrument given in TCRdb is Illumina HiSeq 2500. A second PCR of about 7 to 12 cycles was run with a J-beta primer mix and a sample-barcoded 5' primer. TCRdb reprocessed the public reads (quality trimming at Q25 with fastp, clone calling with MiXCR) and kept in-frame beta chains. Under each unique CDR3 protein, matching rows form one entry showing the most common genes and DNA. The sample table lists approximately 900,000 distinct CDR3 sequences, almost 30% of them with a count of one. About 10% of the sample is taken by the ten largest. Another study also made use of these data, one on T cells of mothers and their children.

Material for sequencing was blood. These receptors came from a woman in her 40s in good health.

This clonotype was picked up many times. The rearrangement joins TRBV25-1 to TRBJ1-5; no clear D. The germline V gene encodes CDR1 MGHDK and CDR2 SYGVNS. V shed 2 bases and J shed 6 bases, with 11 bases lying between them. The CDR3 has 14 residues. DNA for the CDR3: TGTGCCAGCAGTGAAGGGGATCGAGGTCAGCCCCAGCATTTT. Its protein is CASSEGDRGQPQHF.

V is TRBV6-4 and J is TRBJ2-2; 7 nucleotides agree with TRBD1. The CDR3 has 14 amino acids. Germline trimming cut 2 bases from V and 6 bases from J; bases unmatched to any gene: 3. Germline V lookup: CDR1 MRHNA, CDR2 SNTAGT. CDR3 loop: CASSDLGQSGELFF. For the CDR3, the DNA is TGTGCCAGCAGTGACCTGGGACAGTCCGGGGAGCTGTTTTTT.

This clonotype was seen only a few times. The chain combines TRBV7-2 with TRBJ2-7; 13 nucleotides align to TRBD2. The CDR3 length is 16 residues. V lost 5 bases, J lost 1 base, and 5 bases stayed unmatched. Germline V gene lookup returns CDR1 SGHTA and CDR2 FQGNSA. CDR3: CASSPAGLAGSYEQYF. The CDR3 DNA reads TGTGCCAGCAGCCCGGCGGGACTAGCGGGGTCCTACGAGCAGTACTTC.

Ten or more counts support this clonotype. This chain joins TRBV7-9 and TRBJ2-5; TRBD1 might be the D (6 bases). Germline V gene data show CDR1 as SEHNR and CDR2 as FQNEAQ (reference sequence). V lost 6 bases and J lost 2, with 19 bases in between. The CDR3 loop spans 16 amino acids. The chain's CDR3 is CASSSLLWGQQETQYF. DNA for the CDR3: TGTGCCAGCAGTTCTCTACTGTGGGGGCAACAAGAGACCCAGTACTTC.

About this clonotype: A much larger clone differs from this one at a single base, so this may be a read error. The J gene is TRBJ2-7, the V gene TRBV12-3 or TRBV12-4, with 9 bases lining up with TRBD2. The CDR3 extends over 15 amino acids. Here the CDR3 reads CASSLRRGGPYERYF. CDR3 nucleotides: TGTGCCAGCAGTTTACGGCGGGGGGGTCCCTACGAGCGGTACTTC.

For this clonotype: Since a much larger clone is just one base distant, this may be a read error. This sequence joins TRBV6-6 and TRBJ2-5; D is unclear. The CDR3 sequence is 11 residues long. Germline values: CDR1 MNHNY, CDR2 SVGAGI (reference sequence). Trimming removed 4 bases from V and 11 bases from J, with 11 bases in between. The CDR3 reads CASSSKGKQYF. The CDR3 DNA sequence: TGTGCCAGCAGTTCCAAGGGCAAGCAGTACTTC.

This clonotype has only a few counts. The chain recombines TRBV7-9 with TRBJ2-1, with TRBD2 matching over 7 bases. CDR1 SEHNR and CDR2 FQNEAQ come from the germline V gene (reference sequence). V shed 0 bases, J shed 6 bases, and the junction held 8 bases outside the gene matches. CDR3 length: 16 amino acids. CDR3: CASSLAVGGSPNEQFF. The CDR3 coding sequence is TGTGCCAGCAGCTTAGCGGTGGGGGGGTCCCCCAATGAGCAGTTCTTC.

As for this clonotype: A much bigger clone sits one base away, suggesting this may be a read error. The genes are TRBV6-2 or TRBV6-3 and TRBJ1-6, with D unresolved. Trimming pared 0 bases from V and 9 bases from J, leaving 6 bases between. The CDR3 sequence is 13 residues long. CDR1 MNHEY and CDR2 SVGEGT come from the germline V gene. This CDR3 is CASSYSPSSPLHF. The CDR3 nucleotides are TGTGCCAGCAGTTACTCTCCGAGTTCACCCCTCCACTTT.